These T cell receptor beta chains were read from a single sample in a study of T cell responses to AZD1222 COVID-19 vaccine. Assay: immunoSEQ multiplex PCR; the TCRdb copy retains only in-frame clones and omits some. The table lists more than 110,000 clones, 80% to 95% of them singletons, with roughly 5.1% in the top ten. The material was peripheral blood, obtained on day 0 of AZD1222 vaccination. Receptors were obtained from an adult in good health. Both conserved end residues are part of each CDR3. D genes are given only for firm matches. Clone size appears in some rows only: once, few, many, or a class for an expanded clone.

D	V	J	size	CDR3	DNA
TRBD2	TRBV6-6	TRBJ2-1	NA	CASSPRLAGATYNEQFF	TGTGCCAGCAGTCCCAGACTAGCGGGGGCCACCTACAATGAGCAGTTCTTC
NA	TRBV7-9	TRBJ1-2	NA	CASSLAFTGDGYTF	TGTGCCAGCAGCTTAGCCTTTACCGGAGATGGCTACACCTTC
NA	TRBV10-2	TRBJ2-5	NA	CASSELLGPGQETQYF	TGCGCCAGCAGTGAGCTTCTCGGTCCGGGCCAAGAGACCCAGTACTTC
TRBD2	TRBV13	TRBJ2-1	NA	CASSLGGLAGENYNEQFF	TGTGCCAGCAGCTTAGGGGGACTAGCGGGGGAAAACTACAATGAGCAGTTCTTC
NA	TRBV11-2	TRBJ1-1	NA	CASSLGPSNTEAFF	TGTGCCAGCAGCTTGGGACCATCGAACACTGAAGCTTTCTTT
NA	TRBV7-2	TRBJ1-6	NA	CASSLVGGASSPLHF	TGTGCCAGCAGCTTAGTGGGGGGGGCGAGTTCACCCCTCCACTTT
TRBD1	TRBV19	TRBJ2-5	NA	CASSKPPRDRGQETQYF	TGTGCCAGTAGTAAACCCCCGAGGGACAGGGGCCAAGAGACCCAGTACTTC
NA	TRBV11-3	TRBJ2-1	NA	CASSRSPSSYNEQFF	TGTGCCAGCAGCCGTTCCCCGAGCTCCTACAATGAGCAGTTCTTC
TRBD1	TRBV19	TRBJ1-3	NA	CASSQGQGASGNTIYF	TGTGCCAGTAGTCAGGGACAGGGGGCGTCGGGAAACACCATATATTTT
TRBD2	TRBV28	TRBJ2-3	once	CASSLYSGTSGRGHTDTQYF	TGTGCCAGCAGTTTATACTCCGGGACTAGCGGGAGGGGGCACACAGATACGCAGTATTTT
TRBD2	TRBV7-2	TRBJ2-5	NA	CASSPQRGGRETQYF	TGTGCCAGCAGCCCCCAGCGGGGGGGCCGGGAGACCCAGTACTTC
NA	TRBV28	TRBJ2-3	NA	CASSLRGWNTDTQYF	TGTGCCAGCAGTTTGAGAGGATGGAACACAGATACGCAGTATTTT
NA	TRBV2	TRBJ2-7	NA	CASDPGPLFDEQYF	TGTGCCAGCGATCCGGGACCCCTTTTCGACGAGCAGTACTTC
NA	TRBV13	TRBJ2-3	NA	CASSLGGSYGDTQYF	TGTGCCAGCAGCTTAGGAGGTAGTTACGGAGATACGCAGTATTTT
NA	TRBV7-2	TRBJ2-5	few	CASSLRQEETQYF	TGTGCCAGCAGCTTGCGTCAGGAAGAGACCCAGTACTTC
NA	TRBV5-6	TRBJ2-1	NA	CASSLYRAGVYNEQFF	TGTGCCAGCAGCTTGTACAGGGCCGGAGTGTACAATGAGCAGTTCTTC
NA	TRBV28	TRBJ2-7	NA	CASRGRVYEQYF	TGTGCCAGCAGGGGCAGGGTCTACGAGCAGTACTTC
TRBD1	TRBV20-1	TRBJ1-6	NA	CSASGQVLYNSPLHF	TGCAGTGCTAGTGGACAGGTGCTCTATAATTCACCCCTCCACTTT
NA	TRBV5-1	TRBJ1-4	NA	CASSLVLRRSNEKLFF	TGCGCCAGCAGCTTGGTTCTCAGGAGATCTAATGAAAAACTGTTTTTT
TRBD1	TRBV27	TRBJ1-1	NA	CASSLGQGAVGNTEAFF	TGTGCCAGCAGTTTAGGACAGGGGGCTGTTGGGAACACTGAAGCTTTCTTT
NA	TRBV25-1	TRBJ1-4	NA	CASSDGAGQLFF	TGTGCCAGCAGTGATGGGGCGGGTCAACTGTTTTTT
NA	TRBV5-1	TRBJ1-6	once	CASSLVDTGSPLHF	TGCGCCAGCAGCTTGGTTGATACGGGTTCACCCCTCCACTTT
NA	TRBV6-1	TRBJ1-4	few	CASSEALGQGGEKLFF	TGTGCCAGCAGTGAAGCGCTAGGGCAGGGAGGTGAAAAACTGTTTTTT
NA	TRBV5-1	TRBJ1-5	NA	CASSLSGKGNQPQHF	TGCGCCAGCAGCTTGTCAGGGAAGGGCAATCAGCCCCAGCATTTT
TRBD1	TRBV19	TRBJ2-7	NA	CASSIGTGPVEQYF	TGTGCCAGTAGTATTGGGACAGGGCCCGTCGAGCAGTACTTC
NA	TRBV6-5	TRBJ1-6	NA	CASSYAFLRKDSPLHF	TGTGCCAGCAGTTACGCATTCCTTCGGAAAGATTCACCCCTCCACTTT
TRBD1	TRBV5-1	TRBJ2-7	NA	CASSGQASSYEQYF	TGCGCCAGCAGTGGACAGGCGAGCTCCTACGAGCAGTACTTC
NA	TRBV7-8	TRBJ1-5	NA	CATRPGGSDQPQHF	TGTGCCACCCGGCCGGGGGGCTCTGATCAGCCCCAGCATTTT
TRBD2	TRBV6-1	TRBJ2-7	NA	CASSGLGGVPPYEQYF	TGTGCCAGCAGTGGGCTTGGGGGGGTTCCTCCCTACGAGCAGTACTTC
NA	TRBV7-9	TRBJ2-7	NA	CASEGPTMTGHPTYEQYF	TGTGCCAGCGAAGGACCTACGATGACAGGCCACCCGACCTACGAGCAGTACTTC
TRBD2	TRBV5-4	TRBJ2-7	NA	CASSLKHTWGGALSYEQYF	TGTGCCAGCAGCTTAAAACATACCTGGGGAGGGGCTCTATCCTACGAGCAGTACTTC
TRBD1	TRBV19	TRBJ2-5	NA	CASSRTGAETQYF	TGTGCCAGTAGCCGGACAGGGGCTGAGACCCAGTACTTC
NA	TRBV2	TRBJ2-7	NA	CASSEALGSLASFEQYF	TGTGCCAGCAGTGAAGCGCTTGGGTCCTTGGCCTCTTTCGAGCAGTACTTC
NA	TRBV5-6	TRBJ1-2	NA	CASSLTQYGYTF	TGTGCCAGCAGCTTGACCCAATATGGCTACACCTTC